Ten or more counts support the clone carrying this TCR beta chain. Antigen: not known. Sequencing was done on patients that had shown CD8+CD57+ cell expansion by flow cytometry. Each patient had severe acquired aplastic anemia. All patients were therapy-naive when blood was sampled. The data originate from a study of CD8+CD57+ T cells in acquired aplastic anemia. Study-wide context: Sorted CD4+ and CD8+ cell DNA averaged approximately 3.4 ug. Study-level points and caveats: Controls did not differ significantly from patients in CD8+ Simpson's diversity.

TCR beta VDJ combinations and CDR3 sequences were profiled from genomic DNA. One entry per CDR3 protein results from TCRdb running MiXCR on the reads. The sample carries over 150,000 distinct CDR3 sequences, around half recorded once. Sequenced: sorted CD4+, CD8+, or CD8+CD57+ T cells (not recorded which) from PBMCs. This sequence was found in a human donor with aplastic anemia.

The CDR3 nucleotides are TGTGCCAGTAGTATAGGGACTAGCGGGGGCTATGAGCAGTTCTTC. It yields the protein CASSIGTSGGYEQFF. This chain connects TRBV19 to TRBJ2-1; TRBD2 agrees at 13 bases. The CDR3 is 15 residues long. Per germline, CDR1 LNHDA and CDR2 SQIVND (reference sequence). The V gene end was trimmed by 1 base and the J gene end by 8 bases; junction bases not matched to a gene: 2.